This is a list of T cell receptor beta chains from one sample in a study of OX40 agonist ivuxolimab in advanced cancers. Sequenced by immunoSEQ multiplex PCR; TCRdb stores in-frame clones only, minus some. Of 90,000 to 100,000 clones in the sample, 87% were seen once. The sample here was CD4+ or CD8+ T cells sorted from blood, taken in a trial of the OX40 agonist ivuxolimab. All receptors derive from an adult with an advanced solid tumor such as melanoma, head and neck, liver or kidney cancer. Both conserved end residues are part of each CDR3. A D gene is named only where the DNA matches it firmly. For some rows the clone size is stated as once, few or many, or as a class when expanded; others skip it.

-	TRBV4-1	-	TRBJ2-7	CASSQLLGQEDEQYF	TGCGCCAGCAGCCAGTTGCTGGGGCAGGAGGACGAGCAGTACTTC
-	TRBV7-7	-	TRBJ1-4	CASSLSPATNEKLFF	TGTGCTAGCAGCTTATCGCCGGCAACTAATGAAAAACTGTTTTTT
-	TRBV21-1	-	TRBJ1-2	CASSKVGGGPEPYGYTF	TGTGCCAGCAGCAAAGTGGGGGGGGGCCCCGAGCCTTATGGCTACACCTTC
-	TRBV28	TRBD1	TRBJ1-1	CASRPGQYHTEAFF	TGTGCCAGCAGACCGGGACAGTACCACACTGAAGCTTTCTTT
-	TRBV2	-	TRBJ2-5	CASSDSLRLVGVPGETQYF	TGTGCCAGCAGTGACAGCCTAAGACTAGTGGGGGTCCCGGGAGAGACCCAGTACTTC
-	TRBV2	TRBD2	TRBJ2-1	CASSQLAGGLNEQFF	TGTGCCAGCAGTCAACTAGCGGGGGGGCTCAATGAGCAGTTCTTC
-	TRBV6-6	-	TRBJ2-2	CASSYEQGNTGELFF	TGTGCCAGCAGTTACGAGCAGGGGAACACCGGGGAGCTGTTTTTT
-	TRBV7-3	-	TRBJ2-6	CASSVTGSGANVLTF	TGTGCCAGCAGTGTTACAGGATCTGGGGCCAACGTCCTGACTTTC
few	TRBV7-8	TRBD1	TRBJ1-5	CASGITGGSQPQHF	TGTGCCAGCGGAATCACAGGGGGCAGTCAGCCCCAGCATTTT
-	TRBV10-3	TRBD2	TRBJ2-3	CATEVGLVGTSTDTQYF	TGTGCCACCGAGGTGGGACTAGTGGGGACCAGCACAGATACGCAGTATTTT
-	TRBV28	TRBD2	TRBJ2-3	CASSLLGLTSGRADTQYF	TGTGCCAGCAGTTTATTGGGTCTAACTAGCGGCAGGGCAGATACGCAGTATTTT
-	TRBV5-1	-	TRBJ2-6	CASSPTPNGANVLTF	TGCGCCAGCAGCCCCACCCCGAATGGGGCCAACGTCCTGACTTTC
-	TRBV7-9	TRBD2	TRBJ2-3	CASSSSGGTTDTQYF	TGTGCCAGCAGCAGTAGCGGGGGGACCACAGATACGCAGTATTTT
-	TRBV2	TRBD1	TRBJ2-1	CASSPRTGGSDEQFF	TGTGCCAGCAGTCCAAGGACAGGGGGATCGGATGAGCAGTTCTTC
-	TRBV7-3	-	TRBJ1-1	CASSLTVNTEAFF	TGTGCCAGCAGCCTGACAGTGAACACTGAAGCTTTCTTT
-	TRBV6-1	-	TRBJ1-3	CASTFTGNTIYF	TGTGCCAGCACTTTTACTGGAAACACCATATATTTT
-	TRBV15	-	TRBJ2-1	CATSRGGGVEQFF	TGTGCCACCAGCAGAGGAGGAGGGGTTGAGCAGTTCTTC
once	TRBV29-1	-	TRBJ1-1	CSTNDWGGMNTEAFF	TGCAGCACAAACGACTGGGGGGGTATGAACACTGAAGCTTTCTTT
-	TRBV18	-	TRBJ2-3	CASSPGSGDTQYF	TGTGCCAGCTCACCGGGGTCTGGGGATACGCAGTATTTT
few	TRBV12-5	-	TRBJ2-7	CASGLVGGYEQYF	TGTGCTAGTGGTTTGGTAGGGGGCTACGAGCAGTACTTC
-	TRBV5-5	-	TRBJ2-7	CASRQQGGPYEQYF	TGTGCCAGCAGGCAACAGGGAGGCCCCTACGAGCAGTACTTC
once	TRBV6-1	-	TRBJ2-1	CATRRGRDTYNEQFF	TGTGCCACCAGACGGGGCAGGGATACCTACAATGAGCAGTTCTTC
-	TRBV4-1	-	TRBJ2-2	CASSQGSNTGELFF	TGCGCCAGCAGCCAGGGTAGTAACACCGGGGAGCTGTTTTTT
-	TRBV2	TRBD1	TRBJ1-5	CASRTGLSNQPQHF	TGTGCCAGCAGGACAGGGCTTAGCAATCAGCCCCAGCATTTT
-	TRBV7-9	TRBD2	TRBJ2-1	CASSPSGGARNEQFF	TGTGCCAGCAGCCCCAGCGGGGGGGCCCGCAATGAGCAGTTCTTC
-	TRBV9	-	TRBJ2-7	CAPGPREQYF	TGTGCCCCCGGCCCCCGCGAGCAGTACTTC
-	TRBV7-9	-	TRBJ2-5	CASSYRGPETQYF	TGTGCCAGCAGCTACAGAGGTCCAGAGACCCAGTACTTC
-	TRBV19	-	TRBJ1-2	CASRINQGPNYGYTF	TGTGCCAGTAGAATAAATCAGGGCCCTAACTATGGCTACACCTTC
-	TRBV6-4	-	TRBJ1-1	CASRETGSTEAFF	TGTGCCAGCAGGGAAACAGGGAGCACTGAAGCTTTCTTT
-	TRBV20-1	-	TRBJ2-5	CSANSFETQYF	TGCAGCGCGAACTCCTTCGAGACCCAGTACTTC
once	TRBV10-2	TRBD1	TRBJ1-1	CASRDTRTGWTEAFF	TGCGCCAGCAGGGATACGAGGACAGGGTGGACTGAAGCTTTCTTT
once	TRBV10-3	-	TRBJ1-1	CAISELEGTEAFF	TGTGCCATCAGTGAGTTGGAAGGCACTGAAGCTTTCTTT
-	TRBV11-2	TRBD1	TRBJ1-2	CASSTGDSHTF	TGTGCCAGCAGCACCGGGGACAGCCATACCTTC
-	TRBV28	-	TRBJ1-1	CASTETPGPEAFF	TGTGCCAGCACCGAGACCCCCGGCCCTGAAGCTTTCTTT
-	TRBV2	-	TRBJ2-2	CASSYEGSNTGELFF	TGTGCCAGCAGTTATGAGGGATCGAACACCGGGGAGCTGTTTTTT
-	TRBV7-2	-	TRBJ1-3	CASSLGPAGNTIYF	TGTGCCAGCAGCTTAGGGCCCGCTGGAAACACCATATATTTT
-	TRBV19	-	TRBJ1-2	CASSIYFAENYGYTF	TGTGCCAGTAGTATTTACTTCGCGGAAAACTATGGCTACACCTTC
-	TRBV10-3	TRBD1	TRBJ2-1	CASGQGIYHTRNEQFF	TGTGCCAGCGGACAGGGGATATACCACACACGCAATGAGCAGTTCTTC
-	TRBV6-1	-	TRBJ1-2	CASSWDATMVYGYTF	TGTGCCAGCAGCTGGGACGCCACCATGGTCTATGGCTACACCTTC
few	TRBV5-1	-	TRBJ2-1	CASSPLYRGGEQFF	TGCGCCAGCAGCCCGTTATATAGGGGAGGTGAGCAGTTCTTC
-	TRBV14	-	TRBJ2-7	CASSQDLGGEQYF	TGTGCCAGCAGCCAAGATCTCGGGGGCGAGCAGTACTTC
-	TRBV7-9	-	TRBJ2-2	CASGQRNTGELFF	TGTGCCAGCGGACAGCGGAACACCGGGGAGCTGTTTTTT
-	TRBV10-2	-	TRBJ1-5	CASSPGTRDRPQHF	TGCGCCAGCAGTCCCGGGACGCGGGATCGGCCCCAGCATTTT
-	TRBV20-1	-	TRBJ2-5	CSAEGKETQYF	TGCAGTGCTGAGGGGAAAGAGACCCAGTACTTC
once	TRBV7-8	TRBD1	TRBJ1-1	CASSSPGTGTTEAFF	TGTGCCAGCAGCTCACCCGGGACAGGGACCACTGAAGCTTTCTTT
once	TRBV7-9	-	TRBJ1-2	CASSLARLEDYTF	TGTGCCAGCAGCTTAGCCCGCCTAGAGGACTACACCTTC
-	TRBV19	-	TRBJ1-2	CASSLRQFASYGYTF	TGTGCCAGTAGTCTCCGACAGTTTGCTAGCTATGGCTACACCTTC
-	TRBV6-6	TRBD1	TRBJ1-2	CASSRTGDGYTF	TGTGCCAGCAGTCGGACAGGGGATGGCTACACCTTC
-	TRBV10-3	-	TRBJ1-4	CAISESQGKEKLFF	TGTGCCATCAGTGAGTCACAGGGAAAAGAAAAACTGTTTTTT
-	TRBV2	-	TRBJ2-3	CASKDRDTDTQYF	TGTGCCAGCAAGGACAGAGACACAGATACGCAGTATTTT
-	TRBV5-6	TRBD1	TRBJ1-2	CASSLTGTGTSYGYTF	TGTGCCAGCAGCTTGACCGGGACAGGGACCTCCTATGGCTACACCTTC
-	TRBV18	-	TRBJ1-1	CASSQQGNTEAFF	TGTGCCAGCTCACAACAGGGTAACACTGAAGCTTTCTTT
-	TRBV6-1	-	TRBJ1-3	CACINSGNTIYF	TGTGCCTGTATCAACTCTGGAAACACCATATATTTT
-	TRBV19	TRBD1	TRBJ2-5	CASSRDRQETQYF	TGTGCCAGTAGTCGGGACAGACAAGAGACCCAGTACTTC
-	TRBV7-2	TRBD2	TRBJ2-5	CASSSGGYQETQYF	TGTGCCAGCAGCTCGGGGGGGTACCAAGAGACCCAGTACTTC
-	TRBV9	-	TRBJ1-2	CASSDRWGYTF	TGTGCCAGCTCAGACCGATGGGGCTACACCTTC
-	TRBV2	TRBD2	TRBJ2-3	CASSRAGTTDTQYF	TGTGCCAGCAGTAGAGCGGGGACCACAGATACGCAGTATTTT